The 30 T cell receptor beta chains below were found in one sample sequenced in a study of vaccination and CD4 T cells after COVID-19. Sequenced with the Oncomine TCR Beta short-read assay was DNA taken from cultured CD4+ T cells. One entry per CDR3 protein results from TCRdb running MiXCR on the PCR reads. The sample has about 18,000 distinct CDR3 sequences; around 59% are singletons. This sample's treatment: approximately 10-day PBMC culture with coronavirus spike peptide pools or control peptides (ViraFEST assay). No antigen has been assigned to these receptors. Specimen: CD4+ T cells from blood, cultured in vitro. These receptors were obtained from a human donor who had recovered from COVID-19.

This clonotype has a single count. The chain joins TRBV6-4 to TRBJ1-1; D is unclear. Germline values: CDR1 MRHNA, CDR2 SNTAGT. V was trimmed by 3 bases and J by 4 bases, leaving 9 bases between them. CDR3 size: 13 residues. The CDR3 loop is CASSEMSGTEAFF. The CDR3 DNA sequence: TGTGCCAGCAGTGAGATGTCTGGCACTGAAGCTTTCTTT.

V and J are TRBV27 and TRBJ1-1; D perhaps matches TRBD1 (6 bases). The CDR3 has 15 residues. The V end was cut by 6 bases, the J end by 1 base, with 15 bases between. Germline loops: CDR1 MNHEY, CDR2 SMNVEV (reference sequence). The CDR3 sequence is CASSRNLQGNTEAFF. The CDR3 region has the DNA TGTGCCAGCAGCCGAAACTTACAGGGGAACACTGAAGCTTTCTTT.

CDR3 sequence: CATSARGGEKANYGYTF. CDR3 sequence (DNA): TGTGCCACCAGTGCCCGGGGCGGGGAAAAAGCTAACTATGGCTACACCTTC. The gene calls are TRBV24-1 and TRBJ1-2; the D gene is possibly TRBD1 (5 bases). CDR1 and CDR2 (germline): KGHDR, SFDVKD. The CDR3 extends over 17 amino acids. Trimming removed 5 bases at V and 0 bases at J, with 18 bases between.

This clonotype occurred a few times. The CDR3 protein is CASSTDRATFF. The CDR3, as DNA: TGTGCCAGCAGTACGGACAGGGCAACTTTCTTT. This chain connects TRBV6-1 to TRBJ1-1; 8 bases are a match to TRBD1. V lost 5 bases, J lost 12 bases, and 5 bases stayed unmatched. CDR1 and CDR2 from the germline V gene are MNHNS and SASEGT. The CDR3 totals 11 residues.

The chain is built from TRBV7-2 and TRBJ2-3, with TRBD2 matching 11 bases. The germline V gene has CDR1 SGHTA and CDR2 FQGNSA. This CDR3 has 17 residues. V shed 1 base and J 4 bases; nucleotides not matched to a gene: 7. CDR3 coding DNA: TGTGCCAGCAGCTTAGTCCATAGCGGGGGGGCACCAGATACGCAGTATTTT. This sequence encodes CASSLVHSGGAPDTQYF.

The rearrangement links TRBV19 to TRBJ2-7; no firm D call. This CDR3 has 14 residues. Germline-derived CDR1 and CDR2 are LNHDA and SQIVND (reference sequence). Trimming stripped 3 bases from V and 0 bases from J, with 9 bases between. CDR3 DNA sequence: TGTGCCAGTAGTATGACCGGGTTCTCCTACGAGCAGTACTTC. This gives the protein CASSMTGFSYEQYF.

The chain carries TRBV6-1 and TRBJ2-1, with TRBD2 identical over 12 bases. Germline V gives CDR1 MNHNS, CDR2 SASEGT. The length of the CDR3 is 18 residues. The junction had 15 bases not matched to a gene; V was cut back by 7 bases and J by 5 bases. CDR3 coding DNA: TGTGCCAGCACACCGACTAGCGGGAGATTCGTGGGGAACAATGAGCAGTTCTTC. Its protein is CASTPTSGRFVGNNEQFF.

This clonotype was found a few times. The V call is TRBV20-1, the J call TRBJ1-2; 8 bases match TRBD1. The CDR3 is 16 residues long. Germline CDR1 and CDR2: DFQATT and SNEGSKA (reference sequence). The J segment lost 3 bases and the V segment lost 0 bases, leaving 9 bases of the junction unmatched. CDR3 residues: CSARDPGPQGDYGYTF. The CDR3 DNA sequence: TGCAGTGCTAGAGATCCGGGACCACAGGGGGACTATGGCTACACCTTC.

The V call is TRBV6-5, the J call TRBJ2-7; 13 bases map to TRBD2. The CDR3 length is 18 residues. Germline CDR1 MNHEY, CDR2 SVGAGI. Losses at the gene ends were 4 bases for V and 0 bases for J; bases not matched to a gene: 9. The CDR3 DNA sequence: TGTGCCAGCAGTTCCGCGGGACTAGCGGGACTGAGCTCCTACGAGCAGTACTTC. It yields the protein CASSSAGLAGLSSYEQYF.

The rearrangement links TRBV2 to TRBJ2-3, with D perhaps TRBD1 or TRBD2 (5 bases each). Germline CDR1 is SNHLY and CDR2 is FYNNEI. This CDR3 has 14 amino acids. V was trimmed by 6 bases and J by 2 bases, leaving 12 bases between them. CDR3 in amino acids: CASSLEGYTDTQYF. In nucleotides, the CDR3 is TGTGCCAGCAGCCTCGAGGGGTACACAGATACGCAGTATTTT.

This clonotype was detected only a few times. The J gene is TRBJ2-5, the V gene TRBV24-1, with D possibly TRBD2 on 5 matching bases. This CDR3 has 14 amino acids. CDR1 is KGHDR, CDR2 SFDVKD, per germline. Trimming took 4 bases from V and 2 from J, leaving 10 bases between them. CDR3 amino acids: CATSESTSQETQYF. In DNA form, the CDR3 reads TGTGCCACCAGTGAATCAACTAGTCAAGAGACCCAGTACTTC.

V and J are TRBV14 and TRBJ2-7; no clear D. The germline V gene has CDR1 SGHDN and CDR2 FVKESK. V was pared by 6 bases and J by 2 bases, with 14 bases between. This CDR3 region has 14 residues. CDR3 sequence reads: CASSTLDLPYEQYF. Here the CDR3 DNA reads TGTGCCAGCAGTACTTTAGACTTGCCCTACGAGCAGTACTTC.

The V call is TRBV6-1, the J call TRBJ1-5; a weak D match, TRBD1 (6 bases). Deletions cut 2 bases from V and 3 bases from J, with 11 bases between. From germline, CDR1 is MNHNS and CDR2 SASEGT. The CDR3 runs 15 residues. The CDR3 reads CASSERGVNNQPQHF. The CDR3 region has the DNA TGTGCCAGCAGTGAAAGGGGGGTGAACAATCAGCCCCAGCATTTT.

In nucleotides, the CDR3 is TGTGCCAGCGGGTATTTCACAGATACGCAGTATTTT. This gives the protein CASGYFTDTQYF. The chain joins TRBV2 to TRBJ2-3; no firm D call. Per germline, CDR1 SNHLY and CDR2 FYNNEI. Trimming cost V 8 bases and J 2 bases, with 8 bases left between them. The CDR3 contains 12 residues.

This chain connects TRBV5-1 to TRBJ1-2, with D maybe TRBD1 (6 bases). V lost 4 bases and J 4 bases, leaving 17 bases between the germline ends. The CDR3 consists of 15 residues. Germline V gene data show CDR1 as SGHRS and CDR2 as YFSETQ. The CDR3 loop reads CASSPAEGVGYGYTF. The CDR3 nucleotides read TGCGCCAGCAGCCCGGCAGAGGGGGTAGGCTATGGCTACACCTTC.

The rearrangement links TRBV27 to TRBJ1-2, with 10 bases fitting TRBD1. This CDR3 is 15 amino acids long. The germline gives CDR1 MNHEY, CDR2 SMNVEV (reference sequence). Trimming at V came to 5 bases and at J to 2 bases, leaving 5 bases not matched to a gene. The CDR3 nucleotides are TGTGCCAGCAGTCCGCGACAGGGGGCAAACTATGGCTACACCTTC. It yields the protein CASSPRQGANYGYTF.

J is TRBJ2-7 and V is TRBV7-9, with unresolved D. Germline CDR1 and CDR2: SEHNR and FQNEAQ (reference sequence). V was pared by 5 bases and J by 6 bases, with 11 bases between. This CDR3 has 12 residues. DNA for the CDR3: TGTGCCAGCAGCCCCCCGGGTCCCGAGCAGTACTTC. Amino acids: CASSPPGPEQYF.

This clonotype was counted between two and nine times. J is TRBJ2-1 and V is TRBV6-1; 13 bases line up with TRBD2. The CDR3 has 17 residues. V was clipped by 4 bases and J by 4 bases; unmatched bases: 7. The germline gives CDR1 MNHNS, CDR2 SASEGT. DNA for the CDR3: TGTGCCAGCAGTGGACTAGCGGGAGGAGGGGTATACAATGAGCAGTTCTTC. Translating it yields CASSGLAGGGVYNEQFF.

There are a few counts of this clonotype. V usage is TRBV19 and J usage is TRBJ1-1, with D tentatively TRBD1 (5 bases). Germline V gene sequence: CDR1 LNHDA, CDR2 SQIVND (reference sequence). This CDR3 is built from 16 residues. V lost 3 bases to trimming and J lost 0 bases, with 14 bases between them. The CDR3 region has the DNA TGTGCCAGTAGTATTGTCCGTGGGGGGATGAACACTGAAGCTTTCTTT. Translating it yields CASSIVRGGMNTEAFF. Full variable domain (remainder filled in from reference TRBV19 and TRBJ1-1): DGGITQSPKYLFRKEGQNVTLSCEQNLNHDAMYWYRQDPGQGLRLIYYSQIVNDFQKGDIAEGYSVSREKKESFPLTVTSAQKNPTAFYLCASSIVRGGMNTEAFFGQGTRLTVV.

The V gene is TRBV20-1, the J gene TRBJ1-5; 10 nucleotides align to TRBD1. CDR1 and CDR2 from the germline V gene are DFQATT and SNEGSKA (reference sequence). V was pared by 1 base and J by 2 bases, with 5 bases of the junction left unmatched. The CDR3 has 16 residues. CDR3 region: CSARGLTGGGNQPQHF. In nucleotides, the CDR3 is TGCAGTGCTAGAGGTTTGACAGGGGGCGGCAATCAGCCCCAGCATTTT.

The chain uses TRBV9 and TRBJ2-5, with 10 bases fitting TRBD2. The germline gives CDR1 SGDLS, CDR2 YYNGEE. Unmatched junction bases numbered 2, after V lost 3 bases and J lost 0 bases. The CDR3 runs to 15 residues. CDR3 bases: TGTGCCAGCAGCGCGACTAGCGGGTACCAAGAGACCCAGTACTTC. Protein: CASSATSGYQETQYF. The whole variable domain, filled in from reference TRBV9 and TRBJ2-5, reads DSGVTQTPKHLITATGQRVTLRCSPRSGDLSVYWYQQSLDQGLQFLIQYYNGEERAKGNILERFSAQQFPDLHSELNLSSLELGDSALYFCASSATSGYQETQYFGPGTRLLVL.

The chain recombines TRBV7-2 with TRBJ2-7; D remains unclear. This CDR3 comprises 14 residues. V dropped 0 bases and J dropped 1 base, with 7 bases sitting between them. Looked up from germline, CDR1 is SGHTA and CDR2 is FQGNSA. The CDR3 spells CASSLAVNSYEQYF. In nucleotides, the CDR3 is TGTGCCAGCAGCTTAGCGGTTAATTCCTACGAGCAGTACTTC.

This rearrangement joins TRBV10-3 to TRBJ2-1, with a possible D match to TRBD1 (5 bases). The germline V and J ends were trimmed by 7 bases and 3 bases, with 10 bases remaining between them. CDR1 ENHRY and CDR2 SYGVKD come from the germline V gene. The CDR3 is 13 residues long. This chain's CDR3 is CAINQGNYNEQFF. The CDR3, as DNA: TGTGCCATCAATCAGGGCAACTACAATGAGCAGTTCTTC.

The chain carries TRBV7-2 and TRBJ1-2, with D possibly being TRBD1 (5 bases). Germline CDR1 reads SGHTA; CDR2 reads FQGNSA. Trimming pared 1 base from V and 3 bases from J, leaving 12 bases between. The CDR3 is 15 residues long. Here the CDR3 DNA reads TGTGCCAGCAGCTTAGGGCCAGGGTCTGACTATGGCTACACCTTC. Translation: CASSLGPGSDYGYTF.

The sample holds a few counts of this clonotype. The chain couples TRBV7-8 to TRBJ1-1; D uncertain. CDR1 is SGHVS, CDR2 FQNEAQ, per germline. CDR3 length: 17 residues. V was pared by 0 bases and J by 0 bases, with 14 bases between. CDR3 protein: CASSLAFRARMNTEAFF. CDR3 DNA: TGTGCCAGCAGCTTAGCCTTCCGGGCTAGAATGAACACTGAAGCTTTCTTT.

The chain combines TRBV7-2 with TRBJ1-1, with 8 positions matching TRBD1. The germline CDR1 and CDR2 sequences are SGHTA and FQGNSA. The CDR3 covers 14 residues. Trimming took 5 bases from V and 10 from J; bases not matched to a gene: 12. CDR3 nucleotides: TGTGCCAGCAGCGCACCAATTATGGGGACAGGAGCTTTCTTT. Translation gives CASSAPIMGTGAFF.

This rearrangement joins TRBV19 to TRBJ2-1; 7 bases are shared with TRBD1. Unmatched junction bases numbered 7, after V lost 6 bases and J lost 5 bases. The CDR3 contains 14 residues. The germline V gene encodes CDR1 LNHDA and CDR2 SQIVND (reference sequence). The CDR3 region is CASSTTGINNEQFF. The CDR3 nucleotides read TGTGCCAGTAGCACGACAGGGATTAACAATGAGCAGTTCTTC. The complete variable domain, with remaining parts taken from reference TRBV19 and TRBJ2-1, reads DGGITQSPKYLFRKEGQNVTLSCEQNLNHDAMYWYRQDPGQGLRLIYYSQIVNDFQKGDIAEGYSVSREKKESFPLTVTSAQKNPTAFYLCASSTTGINNEQFFGPGTRLTVL.

V is TRBV19 and J is TRBJ2-5, with a tentative D call TRBD1 (8 bases). This CDR3 spans 13 amino acids. V was trimmed by 5 bases and J by 9 bases, leaving 16 bases between them. The germline gives CDR1 LNHDA, CDR2 SQIVND (reference sequence). CDR3 sequence reads: CASSQDRGGAQYF. CDR3 DNA sequence: TGTGCCAGTAGTCAAGACAGGGGAGGGGCCCAGTACTTC.

The rearrangement links TRBV28 to TRBJ1-2; 8 nucleotides align to TRBD1. Germline CDR1 reads MDHEN; CDR2 reads SYDVKM. The V segment lost 5 bases and the J segment 9 bases; nucleotides outside the gene matches: 14. The CDR3 spans 15 residues. Written as DNA, the CDR3 is TGTGCCAGCAGTCGACGGACAGGGCGGGTTATTCGCTACACCTTC. As protein: CASSRRTGRVIRYTF.

V gene TRBV5-4 combines with J gene TRBJ2-2, with a tentative D call TRBD2 (5 bases). Trimming left V 2 bases short and J 6 bases short, with 11 bases between. The germline CDR1 and CDR2 sequences are SGHNT and YYREEE (reference sequence). The CDR3 consists of 14 residues. The CDR3 loop reads CASSFGGVAGELFF. The CDR3 DNA reads TGTGCCAGCAGCTTTGGAGGAGTGGCCGGGGAGCTGTTTTTT.